The present T cell receptor beta chain was sequenced within a study of T-cell reconstitution after alpha-beta-depleted transplantation in children (dated by TCRdb to the mid-2010s). Background for the entire study: Using TCR repertoire profiling, the study followed T-cell immune reconstitution in a quantitative way in children after TCRalphabeta/CD19-depleted allogeneic hematopoietic cell transplantation.

From the cysteine through the phenylalanine, the CDR3 covers 15 amino acids. Of the read, only the CDR3 DNA is kept; its 45 bases are in frame from base 1. V is trimmed back by 5 bases and J by 5 bases, and the junction contains 9 bases that no gene match accounts for. Taken from the germline V gene (reference sequence), the CDR1 and CDR2 loops are SEHNR and FQNEAQ. The library was obtained by PCR. The data were produced on an Illumina HiSeq 2500. Molecular barcoding was employed in the preparation of TCR libraries, with unique molecular identifiers being used to normalize TCRbeta repertoire quantification. Clones were called with MiXCR by TCRdb after fastp trimmed the public reads at Q25, and only in-frame beta chains were retained. Each entry is one CDR3 protein sequence, shown with its most common DNA and genes. This sample has over 300,000 distinct CDR3 sequences in its table, and under 13% of those were observed once. Together, the top ten hold around 2.5% of the sample.

Points on this clonotype: Its antigen is not yet known. No per-base quality is available; no much larger clone lies one base away.

The source of this sequence is a human donor who donated a stem cell graft to a child with acute lymphoblastic leukemia. The receptor chain draws on TRBV7-9 and TRBJ2-3; 8 bases in the middle match TRBD1. The sequences come from PBMCs from the stem cell graft donor, collected from the stem cell graft. The sequenced DNA is TGTGCCAGCAGCAACTTCCAGGGGGCCCAAGATACGCAGTATTTT. This encodes CASSNFQGAQDTQYF.